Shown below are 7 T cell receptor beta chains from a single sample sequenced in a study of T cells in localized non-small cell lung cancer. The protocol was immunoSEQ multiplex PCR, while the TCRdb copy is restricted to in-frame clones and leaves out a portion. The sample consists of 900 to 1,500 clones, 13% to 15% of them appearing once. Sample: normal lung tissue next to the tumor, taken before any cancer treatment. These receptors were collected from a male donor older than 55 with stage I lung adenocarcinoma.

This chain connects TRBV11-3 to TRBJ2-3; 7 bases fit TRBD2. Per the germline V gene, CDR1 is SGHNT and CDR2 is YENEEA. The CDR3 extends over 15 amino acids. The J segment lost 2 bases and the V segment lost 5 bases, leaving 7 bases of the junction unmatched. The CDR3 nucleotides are TGTGCCAGCAGCCCTTGGACTAGTAACACAGATACGCAGTATTTT. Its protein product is CASSPWTSNTDTQYF.

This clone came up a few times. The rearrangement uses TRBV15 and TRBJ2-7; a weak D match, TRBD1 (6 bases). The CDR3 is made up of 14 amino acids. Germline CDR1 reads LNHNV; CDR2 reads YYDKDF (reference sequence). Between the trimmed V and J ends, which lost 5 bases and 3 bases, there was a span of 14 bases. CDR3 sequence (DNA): TGTGCCACCAGCTCCTTGACAGGAAGCTACGAGCAGTACTTC. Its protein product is CATSSLTGSYEQYF.

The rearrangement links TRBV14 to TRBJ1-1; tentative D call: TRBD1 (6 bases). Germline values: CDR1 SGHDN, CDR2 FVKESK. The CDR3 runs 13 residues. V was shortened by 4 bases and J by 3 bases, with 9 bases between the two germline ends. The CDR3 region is CASSPRTDTEAFF. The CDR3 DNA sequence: TGTGCCAGCAGCCCGAGGACAGACACTGAAGCTTTCTTT.

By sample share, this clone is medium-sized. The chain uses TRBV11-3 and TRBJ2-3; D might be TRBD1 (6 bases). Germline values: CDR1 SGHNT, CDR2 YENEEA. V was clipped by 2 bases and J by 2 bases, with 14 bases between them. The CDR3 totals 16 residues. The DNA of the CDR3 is TGTGCCAGCAGCTTATACCGGGACAAACACACAGATACGCAGTATTTT. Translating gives CASSLYRDKHTDTQYF.

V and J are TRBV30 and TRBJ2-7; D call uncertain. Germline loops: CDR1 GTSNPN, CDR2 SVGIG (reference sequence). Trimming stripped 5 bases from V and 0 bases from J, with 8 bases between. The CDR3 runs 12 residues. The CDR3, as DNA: TGTGCCTGGGGCCGGGTCTCCTACGAGCAGTACTTC. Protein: CAWGRVSYEQYF.

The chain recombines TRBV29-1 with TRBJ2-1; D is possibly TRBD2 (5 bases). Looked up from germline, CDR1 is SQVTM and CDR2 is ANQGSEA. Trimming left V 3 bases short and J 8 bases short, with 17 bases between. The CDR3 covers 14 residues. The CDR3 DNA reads TGCAGCGTTGAGGGAACCCTCGGGATCCATGAGCAGTTCTTC. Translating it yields CSVEGTLGIHEQFF.

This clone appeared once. The CDR3 bases are TGTGCCAGCAGCTTCAGCGGGAGAGTTGTCGGGGAGCTGTTTTTT. It translates to CASSFSGRVVGELFF. The V gene is TRBV11-3, the J gene TRBJ2-2, with 8 bases identical to TRBD2. CDR1 SGHNT and CDR2 YENEEA come from the germline V gene. The junction had 7 bases not matched to a gene; V was cut back by 3 bases and J by 7 bases. The CDR3 runs 15 residues.